These 30 T cell receptor beta chains came from one sample sequenced in a study of blood T cell repertoires in COVID-19. Libraries were prepared by immunoSEQ multiplex PCR; TCRdb keeps only in-frame clonotypes and omits some of them. The sample has 130,000 to 150,000 clones, around nine tenths seen once. The sample taken for sequencing was peripheral blood. The receptors were sampled from a woman aged 45-59 years with active or convalescent COVID-19.

The V and J genes are TRBV5-5 and TRBJ1-6; TRBD1 might be the D (6 bases). Trimming pared 4 bases from V and 10 bases from J, leaving 18 bases between. This CDR3 is 15 amino acids long. CDR1 and CDR2 (germline): SGHKS, YYEKEE (reference sequence). CDR3 DNA sequence: TGTGCCAGCAGCCGGGATGGGGGGGCTCGGTCACCCCTCCACTTT. It yields the protein CASSRDGGARSPLHF.

The J gene is TRBJ2-2, the V gene TRBV5-1, with 10 nucleotides matching TRBD1. Per the germline V gene, CDR1 is SGHRS and CDR2 is YFSETQ. The CDR3 consists of 16 residues. V lost 0 bases, J lost 6 bases, and 5 bases stayed unmatched. The CDR3 DNA follows: TGCGCCAGCAGCTTGGTGCAGGGACAGGGGCCCGGGGAGCTGTTTTTT. Translated: CASSLVQGQGPGELFF.

The V gene is TRBV28, the J gene TRBJ1-2, with D tentatively TRBD1 (5 bases). Trimming took 2 bases from V and 4 from J, leaving 23 bases between them. CDR3 length: 18 amino acids. Germline V lookup: CDR1 MDHEN, CDR2 SYDVKM. The CDR3 region has the DNA TGTGCCAGCAGTTTAGGCCGACAAGGGGAACATCGGCGCTATGGCTACACCTTC. Amino acids: CASSLGRQGEHRRYGYTF.

V and J are TRBV7-6 and TRBJ1-6, with 11 positions matching TRBD1. This CDR3 comprises 16 residues. J lost 7 bases, V lost 6 bases, and 8 bases had no gene match. CDR1 is SGHVS, CDR2 FNYEAQ, per germline. The CDR3: CASSYTGTGGNSPLHF. CDR3 sequence (DNA): TGTGCCAGCAGTTATACCGGGACAGGGGGGAATTCACCCCTCCACTTT. The whole variable domain, remainder taken from reference TRBV7-6 and TRBJ1-6, is GAGVSQSPRYKVTKRGQDVALRCDPISGHVSLYWYRQALGQGPEFLTYFNYEAQQDKSGLPNDRFSAERPEGSISTLTIQRTEQRDSAMYRCASSYTGTGGNSPLHFGNGTRLTVT.

The chain combines TRBV9 with TRBJ2-1, with TRBD2 matching over 12 bases. The germline gives CDR1 SGDLS, CDR2 YYNGEE. Unmatched junction bases numbered 4, after V lost 3 bases and J lost 6 bases. The CDR3 contains 15 residues. As DNA, the CDR3 is TGTGCCAGCAGCGGACTAGCGGGAGACATCAATGAGCAGTTCTTC. Translated: CASSGLAGDINEQFF.

The CDR3 DNA follows: TGTGCCAGCAGCCTATACGGGGAGGGGGTGGTCTACAATGAGCAGTTCTTC. It encodes CASSLYGEGVVYNEQFF. The chain couples TRBV7-6 to TRBJ2-1, with a weak D call TRBD2 (7 bases). V was clipped by 5 bases and J by 3 bases, with 20 bases between them. The length of the CDR3 is 17 residues. CDR1 is SGHVS and CDR2 is FNYEAQ in the germline V gene.

This rearrangement joins TRBV7-8 to TRBJ1-2, with D perhaps matching TRBD1 (6 bases). The CDR3 loop spans 15 amino acids. Germline V CDR1 and CDR2: SGHVS, FQNEAQ. V was shortened by 2 bases and J by 4 bases, with 14 bases between the two germline ends. In DNA form, the CDR3 reads TGTGCCAGCAGCTTATCCGGACAGTACCTCTATGGCTACACCTTC. Protein sequence: CASSLSGQYLYGYTF.

CDR3 in amino acids: CASSPQDTNTGELFF. As DNA, the CDR3 is TGTGCCAGCAGCCCCCAGGATACAAACACCGGGGAGCTGTTTTTT. J is TRBJ2-2 and V is TRBV5-5; D not certain. The V end lost 4 bases, the J end lost 2 bases, and 12 bases lay between the germline ends. The CDR3 has 15 residues. In germline, CDR1 is SGHKS, CDR2 YYEKEE (reference sequence).

V is TRBV27 and J is TRBJ1-2, with TRBD1 matching 8 bases. The CDR3 runs to 14 residues. Germline V gene data show CDR1 as MNHEY and CDR2 as SMNVEV (reference sequence). After removal of 4 bases from V and 7 bases from J, the junction contained 8 bases not matched to a gene. CDR3 loop: CASSSQGARGGYTF. For the CDR3, the DNA is TGTGCCAGCAGTTCTCAGGGGGCGCGAGGTGGCTACACCTTC.

This chain uses TRBV28 with TRBJ2-3; TRBD1 aligns across 10 bases. The ends lost 9 bases at V and 9 bases at J; junction bases unmatched: 12. Germline CDR1 reads MDHEN; CDR2 reads SYDVKM. The CDR3 runs to 14 residues. Here the CDR3 reads CASYRQGAGGTQYF. CDR3 bases: TGTGCCAGTTATCGACAGGGGGCAGGAGGGACGCAGTATTTT.

With respect to this clone: The sample has other DNA sequences that encode this CDR3 too. The chain carries TRBV6-2 or TRBV6-3 and TRBJ1-6; 7 positions agree with TRBD1. Germline V CDR1 and CDR2: MNHEY, SVGEGT. This CDR3 has 15 amino acids. J gave up 5 bases and V 2 bases, and 3 bases lay outside the gene matches. The CDR3 DNA follows: TGTGCCAGCAGTTACGGCGGGACAGATAATTCACCCCTCCACTTT. Protein: CASSYGGTDNSPLHF.

The V and J genes are TRBV19 and TRBJ2-7; 8 nucleotides match TRBD1. From germline, CDR1 is LNHDA and CDR2 SQIVND (reference sequence). The CDR3 has 14 amino acids. V lost 3 bases to trimming and J lost 2 bases; unmatched junction nucleotides: 3. CDR3 sequence: CASSMGTGAYEQYF. CDR3 in DNA: TGTGCCAGTAGTATGGGGACAGGAGCCTACGAGCAGTACTTC.

The genes are TRBV7-9 and TRBJ2-5; 10 bases are shared with TRBD2. J was trimmed by 2 bases and V by 5 bases; bases with no gene match: 8. This CDR3 has 16 residues. CDR1 is SEHNR, CDR2 FQNEAQ, per germline (reference sequence). The CDR3 DNA reads as TGTGCCAGCAGCCGTCCGGGACTAGCGAGACAAGAGACCCAGTACTTC. It encodes CASSRPGLARQETQYF.

V gene TRBV7-8 combines with J gene TRBJ1-2; D gene ambiguous. Trimming took 2 bases from V and 1 from J, leaving 17 bases between them. There are 17 residues in the CDR3. Per germline, CDR1 SGHVS and CDR2 FQNEAQ. In nucleotides, the CDR3 is TGTGCCAGCAGCTTACGGGATCCGGCAGCGCTTAACTATGGCTACACCTTC. Translation gives CASSLRDPAALNYGYTF. Variable domain in full (rest from reference TRBV7-8 and TRBJ1-2): GAGVSQSPRYKVAKRGQDVALRCDPISGHVSLFWYQQALGQGPEFLTYFQNEAQLDKSGLPSDRFFAERPEGSVSTLKIQRTQQEDSAVYLCASSLRDPAALNYGYTFGSGTRLTVV.

This clone was counted only a few times. The chain couples TRBV12-3 or TRBV12-4 to TRBJ2-2, with D perhaps matching TRBD2 (5 bases). There are 13 residues in the CDR3. V lost 11 bases and J 7 bases, leaving 17 bases between the germline ends. The CDR3 DNA reads as TGTGCCTCTCGGAATCGAGGGAACGGGGAGCTGTTTTTT. Translation gives CASRNRGNGELFF.

The rearrangement uses TRBV5-1 and TRBJ2-7; D is perhaps TRBD1 (5 bases). The CDR3 spans 15 residues. The V end was cut by 5 bases, the J end by 5 bases, with 20 bases between. Germline V CDR1 and CDR2: SGHRS, YFSETQ. This CDR3 reads CASRNAQGASNEQYF. CDR3 nucleotides: TGCGCCAGCAGAAACGCTCAAGGGGCTTCCAACGAGCAGTACTTC.

The chain joins TRBV28 to TRBJ2-7; 8 positions agree with TRBD2. CDR1 is MDHEN, CDR2 SYDVKM, per germline. The CDR3 runs 14 residues. Unmatched junction bases numbered 10, after V lost 9 bases and J lost 3 bases. CDR3 loop: CASRGGRTDYEQYF. Written as DNA, the CDR3 is TGTGCCAGTCGCGGCGGGAGGACAGACTACGAGCAGTACTTC.

The chain has TRBV4-3 and TRBJ1-6; TRBD1 matches at 7 bases. V lost 0 bases and J lost 1; bases outside the gene matches: 9. The CDR3 contains 19 residues. Germline loops: CDR1 LGHNA, CDR2 YSLEER. In nucleotides, the CDR3 is TGCGCCAGCAGCCAAGAAATTGGGACAGATGCTTCCTATAATTCACCCCTCCACTTT. Amino acids: CASSQEIGTDASYNSPLHF.

The gene calls are TRBV4-2 and TRBJ1-2; 8 nucleotides match TRBD1. J was trimmed by 3 bases and V by 1 base; bases with no gene match: 7. CDR1 is LGHNA, CDR2 YNFKEQ, per germline. The CDR3 has 16 residues. Here the CDR3 reads CASSQGDRGLHYGYTF. The CDR3 DNA sequence: TGTGCCAGCAGCCAAGGTGACAGGGGTCTCCACTATGGCTACACCTTC.

This chain uses TRBV21-1 with TRBJ1-2; TRBD1 is taken as the D call from the table, unchecked against the DNA. TRBV21-1 is tagged as a pseudogene. The CDR3 has 14 amino acids. CDR3 region: CASSKVRQGNGYTF. DNA for the CDR3: TGTGCCAGCAGCAAAGTCCGACAGGGCAATGGCTACACCTTC.

The genes are TRBV7-2 and TRBJ1-2; D possibly corresponds to TRBD1 (5 bases). Germline CDR1 and CDR2: SGHTA and FQGNSA. The CDR3 consists of 15 residues. Trimming left V 5 bases short and J 2 bases short, with 15 bases between. CDR3 coding DNA: TGTGCCAGCAGCAGACCGGGACGGGGGAACTATGGCTACACCTTC. Its protein is CASSRPGRGNYGYTF.

This sequence joins TRBV18 and TRBJ2-1; 12 nucleotides align to TRBD2. Losses at the gene ends were 3 bases for V and 0 bases for J; bases not matched to a gene: 3. Germline CDR1 and CDR2: KGHSH and LQKENI. This CDR3 comprises 17 residues. CDR3 loop: CASSPGLAGSSYNEQFF. CDR3 sequence (DNA): TGTGCCAGCTCACCCGGACTAGCGGGGAGCTCCTACAATGAGCAGTTCTTC.

This sequence joins TRBV4-1 and TRBJ2-3; tentatively, D is TRBD2 (6 bases). This CDR3 spans 15 amino acids. V was cut by 1 base and J by 9 bases, with 17 bases left in between. Looked up from germline, CDR1 is MGHRA and CDR2 is YSYEKL. The CDR3 region has the DNA TGCGCCAGCAGCCAAGTTCCGCTCGCGCGGGGAACGCAGTATTTT. Amino acids: CASSQVPLARGTQYF.

The genes are TRBV7-3 and TRBJ2-2; D not resolved. Germline V lookup: CDR1 SGHTA, CDR2 FQGTGA. This CDR3 spans 16 amino acids. Trimming removed 1 base at V and 6 bases at J, with 15 bases between. DNA of the CDR3: TGTGCCAGCAGCTTAAGGGCTTACAGCAACGCCGGGGAGCTGTTTTTT. Its translation: CASSLRAYSNAGELFF.

V is TRBV4-1 and J is TRBJ2-2, with TRBD2 matching over 11 bases. The junction had 3 bases not matched to a gene; V was cut back by 1 base and J by 2 bases. The CDR3 is 17 residues long. The germline gives CDR1 MGHRA, CDR2 YSYEKL. The CDR3 coding sequence is TGCGCCAGCAGCCAAGGACTAGCGGGACCTAACACCGGGGAGCTGTTTTTT. Translating it yields CASSQGLAGPNTGELFF.

The V and J genes are TRBV5-1 and TRBJ2-7, with D uncertain. This CDR3 spans 16 amino acids. The V gene's germline CDR1 is SGHRS and CDR2 YFSETQ. V lost 0 bases, J lost 1 base, and 14 bases lay in between. This CDR3 is CASSLGHPGQSYEQYF. DNA for the CDR3: TGCGCCAGCAGCTTGGGGCACCCTGGGCAGTCCTACGAGCAGTACTTC.

The chain carries TRBV5-1 and TRBJ2-2; 8 nucleotides match TRBD2. With 0 bases clipped from V and 3 bases from J, the junction kept 1 base outside the gene matches. The germline CDR1 and CDR2 sequences are SGHRS and YFSETQ. The CDR3 extends over 15 amino acids. For the CDR3, the DNA is TGCGCCAGCAGCTTGGAGGGACTAGACACCGGGGAGCTGTTTTTT. Residues: CASSLEGLDTGELFF.

This chain connects TRBV30 to TRBJ2-1; 7 positions match TRBD1. Germline V gene lookup returns CDR1 GTSNPN and CDR2 SVGIG (reference sequence). The CDR3 contains 14 residues. With 5 bases clipped from V and 4 bases from J, the junction kept 8 bases outside the gene matches. CDR3 region: CAWDPGQRYNEQFF. The CDR3 bases are TGTGCCTGGGATCCGGGACAGAGATACAATGAGCAGTTCTTC.

The DNA of the CDR3 is TGTGCCAGCAGTTTAGGAGGGACTCAGCCCCAGCATTTT. Protein: CASSLGGTQPQHF. The chain employs TRBV27 and TRBJ1-5; TRBD1 might be the D (5 bases). Germline V CDR1 and CDR2: MNHEY, SMNVEV (reference sequence). The V gene lost 2 bases and the J gene lost 6 bases, with 8 bases spanning the gap. The CDR3 extends over 13 amino acids.

J is TRBJ2-1 and V is TRBV10-3; TRBD2 matches 9 bases. CDR3 length: 14 residues. Germline CDR1 reads ENHRY; CDR2 reads SYGVKD. The V gene end was trimmed by 4 bases and the J gene end by 5 bases; junction bases not matched to a gene: 3. DNA for the CDR3: TGTGCCATCAGTGCGTCTAGCGGGAACAATGAGCAGTTCTTC. Translating gives CAISASSGNNEQFF.